This TCR beta chain appears in the sequencing data of a study of human T cells and chemical hapten exposure. Study-wide points: Unchanged with DPC sensitization were TCRs above 1 in 1000 frequency.

What the library attached to individual cDNA molecules were unique molecular identifiers. Original methodology: Sequenced samples showed a median of approximately 96,000 TCRs each, with counts running from roughly 23,000 to 700,000. Each CDR3 protein gets one entry after TCRdb re-called the 5' RACE reads with MiXCR. TCRdb's processing, not the study's, gives the V and J calls here. The repertoire consists of about 140,000 distinct CDR3 sequences, with approximately 4% occurring once and the leading ten covering about 1.3%. Someone pulled total RNA out of unfractionated whole blood. This clonotype was picked up many times. The antigen remains unidentified. The origin of this receptor is a female donor in good health.

The CDR3 loop reads CASSPDSLQPQHF. CDR3 sequence (DNA): TGTGCCAGCAGCCCGGACAGCCTTCAGCCCCAGCATTTT. The V gene is TRBV6-1, the J gene TRBJ1-5, with a tentative D call TRBD1 (6 bases). V was cut by 6 bases and J by 6 bases, with 12 bases left in between. The CDR3 totals 13 residues. Germline loops: CDR1 MNHNS, CDR2 SASEGT.